A selection of T cell receptor beta chains follows, all from one sample in a study of technical replicates of blood from a handful of donors. Profiling relied on immunoSEQ multiplex PCR, and the TCRdb table lists in-frame clones only, not all of them. Of about 76,000 clones listed, around 90% are singletons. Specimen: T cells isolated from PBMCs. The receptor source for this set is a human donor in good health. CDR3s include the opening cysteine and the closing phenylalanine or tryptophan. Rows may omit the clone size; those that give it use once, few, many or a size class.

V gene,J gene,clone size,CDR3 protein
TRBV7-6,TRBJ2-2,.,CASSRGGNTGELFF
TRBV7-8,TRBJ1-1,.,CASSIRQKTGAGVDTEAFF
TRBV2,TRBJ2-3,.,CASSTSTGQIITDTQYF
TRBV4-2,TRBJ2-3,.,CASSQDLIVPGLAGGTDTQYF
TRBV7-2,TRBJ1-4,once,CASSPRTGANEKLFF
TRBV5-1,TRBJ1-5,.,CASSLGDLEGQPQHF
TRBV9,TRBJ2-6,.,CASSESLPAGANVLTF
TRBV10-2,TRBJ1-4,.,CASSERTDGNEKLFF
TRBV6-1,TRBJ2-1,.,CASSEALRTKYNEQFF
TRBV6-1,TRBJ2-1,.,CASSEGWEAGDEQFF
TRBV6-6,TRBJ1-2,.,CASRSLRTGAYGYTF
TRBV7-9,TRBJ2-1,.,CASSIGLAGDSSKQFF